This T cell receptor (beta chain) was sequenced for a study of blood T cells in healthy people across ages. A second PCR, run for about 7 to 11 cycles, used a sample-barcoded 5' primer plus a J-beta primer mix. MiXCR was run by TCRdb on the 5' RACE reads, yielding one entry per CDR3 protein. The table lists approximately 490,000 distinct CDR3 sequences, about 25% of them singletons. The CDR3 runs 15 residues. The draw of peripheral blood yielded 8.5 to 10 milliliters from each donor. The sample was also linked to a second study, of T cells of mothers and their children. That work adds: Both sample barcodes and 2-4 random nucleotides came from the M1S primer of the second PCR.

The rearrangement joins TRBV21-1 to TRBJ1-2; TRBD1 is the table's D call, not checked against the DNA. TRBV21-1 is listed as a pseudogene. This TCR derives from a boy aged 10-17 years in good health. Material for sequencing was blood. CDR3 bases: TGTGCCAGCAGCACGCACAGGGGAGCTAACTATGGCTACACCTTC. Translating it yields CASSTHRGANYGYTF.